Each of the 21 T cell receptor beta chains below was sequenced from the same sample in a study of graft-versus-host responses after intestinal transplantation. TCRdb's table, derived via immunoSEQ multiplex PCR, lists solely in-frame clones and lacks some. The data show 5,500 to 8,500 clones, around 28% seen once. The sample consisted of alloreactive CD4+ T cells from a mixed lymphocyte reaction culture, taken before intestinal transplant. Subset noted: CFSE-low proliferating T cells sorted from roughly 6-day pre-transplant mixed lymphocyte reaction (GvH or HvG direction). These receptors were obtained from a human patient who received an intestinal transplant.

The chain employs TRBV21-1 and TRBJ2-7; the table's D call, TRBD1, has no DNA check behind it. TRBV21-1 is designated a pseudogene. This CDR3 has 15 amino acids. DNA of the CDR3: TGTGCCAGCAGCAAAGAAGTTAACAGAACCTACGAGCAGTACTTC. Protein product: CASSKEVNRTYEQYF.

The V gene is TRBV5-4, the J gene TRBJ1-2; 7 bases are shared with TRBD1. With V trimmed by 4 bases and J by 8 bases, 11 bases remained unmatched. In germline, CDR1 is SGHNT, CDR2 YYREEE (reference sequence). The CDR3 is made up of 14 amino acids. The CDR3 reads CASSPSETGIGYTF. The CDR3 nucleotides are TGTGCCAGCAGCCCCTCCGAGACAGGGATAGGCTACACCTTC.

This clone appeared a few times. This rearrangement joins TRBV6-9 to TRBJ1-1; the match to TRBD1 covers 9 bases. This CDR3 has 16 amino acids. V lost 5 bases, J lost 1 base, and 8 bases stayed unmatched. Germline V CDR1 and CDR2: MNHGY, SVAAGI. The CDR3 sequence is CASSPPMGQGNTEAFF. The CDR3 DNA sequence: TGTGCCAGCAGTCCACCTATGGGACAGGGGAACACTGAAGCTTTCTTT.

This clone is labeled as medium-sized. The V call is TRBV28, the J call TRBJ2-7; TRBD2 matches at 14 bases. CDR1 MDHEN and CDR2 SYDVKM come from the germline V gene. This CDR3 has 16 residues. Germline trimming cut 4 bases from V and 2 bases from J; bases unmatched to any gene: 4. The CDR3 is CASSSGLAGVPYEQYF. CDR3 nucleotides: TGTGCCAGCAGTTCGGGACTAGCGGGAGTGCCCTACGAGCAGTACTTC.

V is TRBV7-6 and J is TRBJ2-5; D remains ambiguous. Germline CDR1 is SGHVS and CDR2 is FNYEAQ. The CDR3 has 11 amino acids. V was shortened by 3 bases and J by 4 bases, with 3 bases between the two germline ends. The CDR3 is CASSLTETQYF. In nucleotides, the CDR3 is TGTGCCAGCAGCTTGACAGAGACCCAGTACTTC.

This sequence joins TRBV6-5 and TRBJ1-2; D not resolved. V gave up 6 bases and J gave up 4 bases, with 6 bases separating them. Germline V gene lookup returns CDR1 MNHEY and CDR2 SVGAGI. This CDR3 region has 11 residues. CDR3 DNA sequence: TGTGCCAGCAGGGACGCCTATGGCTACACCTTC. Translating it yields CASRDAYGYTF.

By sample fraction, this clone is medium-sized (0.01 to 0.1%). CDR3 region: CASSLRSSGVLGNIQYF. CDR3 sequence (DNA): TGTGCCAGCAGTTTAAGGTCTAGCGGGGTCCTTGGAAACATTCAGTACTTC. The genes are TRBV28 and TRBJ2-4; 9 nucleotides match TRBD2. The CDR3 is 17 amino acids. With 2 bases clipped from V and 6 bases from J, the junction kept 11 bases outside the gene matches. Germline assignment: CDR1 MDHEN and CDR2 SYDVKM. The full variable domain, its missing parts supplied by reference TRBV28 and TRBJ2-4, is DVKVTQSSRYLVKRTGEKVFLECVQDMDHENMFWYRQDPGLGLRLIYFSYDVKMKEKGDIPEGYSVSREKKERFSLILESASTNQTSMYLCASSLRSSGVLGNIQYFGAGTRLSVL.

The V gene is TRBV7-2, the J gene TRBJ2-5; D might be TRBD2 (6 bases). CDR1 is SGHTA and CDR2 is FQGNSA in the germline V gene. The CDR3 loop spans 16 amino acids. Deletions cut 4 bases from V and 5 bases from J, with 20 bases between. CDR3 DNA: TGTGCCAGCAGCTCAAACCTGGGCCTTCGGGAGGAGACCCAGTACTTC. This codes for CASSSNLGLREETQYF. The entire variable domain, with the rest obtained from reference TRBV7-2 and TRBJ2-5, is as follows: GAGVSQSPSNKVTEKGKDVELRCDPISGHTALYWYRQSLGQGLEFLIYFQGNSAPDKSGLPSDRFSAERTGGSVSTLTIQRTQQEDSAVYLCASSSNLGLREETQYFGPGTRLLVL.

This clone was counted between two and nine times. The chain carries TRBV14 and TRBJ2-2, with TRBD2 matching 8 bases. Germline V gene lookup returns CDR1 SGHDN and CDR2 FVKESK. The CDR3 consists of 16 residues. J gave up 7 bases and V 4 bases, and 11 bases lay outside the gene matches. CDR3 loop: CASSLTSASIYGELFF. In nucleotides, the CDR3 is TGTGCCAGCAGCCTGACTAGCGCTAGCATCTACGGGGAGCTGTTTTTT.

By sample fraction, this clone is medium-sized. The chain carries TRBV19 and TRBJ1-2; no firm D call. Trimming shortened V by 1 base and J by 5 bases, and 11 bases separated the two germline ends. CDR1 is LNHDA, CDR2 SQIVND, per germline (reference sequence). The CDR3 has 14 residues. The CDR3 DNA is TGTGCCAGTAGTATAGCGGCACGGCGGTATGGCTACACCTTC. Translation: CASSIAARRYGYTF.

This clone turned up a few times. The V call is TRBV7-9, the J call TRBJ1-1; D call uncertain. Germline V gene sequence: CDR1 SEHNR, CDR2 FQNEAQ (reference sequence). CDR3 length: 17 amino acids. V was pared by 1 base and J by 4 bases, with 19 bases between. In DNA form, the CDR3 reads TGTGCCAGCAGCTTAGGGGGAAGGCTAAGTGGCCTCACTGAAGCTTTCTTT. The encoded protein is CASSLGGRLSGLTEAFF.

CDR3 amino acids: CASSVNSRNTEAFF. CDR3 nucleotides: TGTGCCAGCAGCGTTAACAGCCGGAACACTGAAGCTTTCTTT. This rearrangement joins TRBV9 to TRBJ1-1, with D uncertain. CDR1 SGDLS and CDR2 YYNGEE come from the germline V gene. Trimming cost V 2 bases and J 1 base, with 9 bases left between them. The CDR3 length is 14 residues.

CDR3 bases: TGCAGCGTTGAATTTGTCTCGGGAGGGGCCTACAATGAGCAGTTCTTC. It yields the protein CSVEFVSGGAYNEQFF. V usage is TRBV29-1 and J usage is TRBJ2-1, with TRBD2 matching over 8 bases. Trimming removed 2 bases from V and 2 bases from J; junction bases left unmatched: 8. The CDR3 is 16 residues long. Germline lookup yields CDR1 SQVTM and CDR2 ANQGSEA.

The chain's CDR3 is CASGRPPPLYEQYF. CDR3 sequence (DNA): TGTGCCAGCGGCCGTCCCCCGCCTCTCTACGAGCAGTACTTC. The gene calls are TRBV6-5 and TRBJ2-7; no firm D call. CDR1 is MNHEY, CDR2 SVGAGI, per germline. Trimming removed 8 bases from V and 3 bases from J, with 17 bases in between. This CDR3 contains 14 residues.

The J gene is TRBJ2-2, the V gene TRBV6-5, with D possibly matching TRBD1 (5 bases). This CDR3 spans 15 amino acids. From germline, CDR1 is MNHEY and CDR2 SVGAGI. V dropped 2 bases and J dropped 5 bases, with 12 bases sitting between them. The CDR3 bases are TGTGCCAGCAGTTACGGGGCCCCCGGGACCGGGGAGCTGTTTTTT. It codes for CASSYGAPGTGELFF.

This clone was seen a handful of times. The chain has TRBV21-1 and TRBJ2-3; TRBD2, the table's D call, lacks a check against the DNA. TRBV21-1 is a pseudogene. This CDR3 region has 16 residues. CDR3 region: CASSKARLAGTDTQYF. As DNA, the CDR3 is TGTGCCAGCAGCAAAGCGCGACTAGCGGGCACAGATACGCAGTATTTT.

This clone appeared a few times. V and J are TRBV11-1 and TRBJ1-5; D perhaps matches TRBD1 (5 bases). Trimming shortened V by 7 bases and J by 7 bases, and 14 bases separated the two germline ends. The CDR3 length is 13 residues. Germline V gene sequence: CDR1 SGHAT, CDR2 FQDESV (reference sequence). In DNA form, the CDR3 reads TGTGCCAGCACCCTAGGGGCGGGACAGCCCCAGCATTTT. This translates into CASTLGAGQPQHF.

V is TRBV7-3 and J is TRBJ2-2, with 8 bases matching TRBD2. The CDR3 is 17 amino acids. V lost 5 bases, J lost 0 bases, and 8 bases stayed unmatched. The V gene's germline CDR1 is SGHTA and CDR2 FQGTGA. CDR3 bases: TGTGCCAGCAGCCCGGCGCTGACTAGCGCGAACACCGGGGAGCTGTTTTTT. This encodes CASSPALTSANTGELFF.

This clone was found a few times. The chain recombines TRBV18 with TRBJ2-7; unclear D gene. This CDR3 is built from 15 residues. V was pared by 3 bases and J by 4 bases, with 16 bases between. The V gene's germline CDR1 is KGHSH and CDR2 LQKENI. CDR3 residues: CASSPQESAFYEQYF. DNA of the CDR3: TGTGCCAGCTCACCGCAGGAGTCCGCTTTTTACGAGCAGTACTTC.

V and J are TRBV9 and TRBJ1-4; D might be TRBD1 (6 bases). The CDR3 length is 16 residues. Trimming stripped 4 bases from V and 0 bases from J, with 13 bases between. Germline CDR1 reads SGDLS; CDR2 reads YYNGEE. The CDR3 region has the DNA TGTGCCAGCAGCATCCCCGGGACAACAACTAATGAAAAACTGTTTTTT. Amino acids: CASSIPGTTTNEKLFF.

The V and J genes are TRBV2 and TRBJ2-3; D ambiguous. Trimming cost V 5 bases and J 6 bases, with 9 bases left between them. The germline gives CDR1 SNHLY, CDR2 FYNNEI. The CDR3 is 12 amino acids. The CDR3 DNA reads TGTGCCAGCAGTCGTATTGGGGATACGCAGTATTTT. Its protein product is CASSRIGDTQYF.